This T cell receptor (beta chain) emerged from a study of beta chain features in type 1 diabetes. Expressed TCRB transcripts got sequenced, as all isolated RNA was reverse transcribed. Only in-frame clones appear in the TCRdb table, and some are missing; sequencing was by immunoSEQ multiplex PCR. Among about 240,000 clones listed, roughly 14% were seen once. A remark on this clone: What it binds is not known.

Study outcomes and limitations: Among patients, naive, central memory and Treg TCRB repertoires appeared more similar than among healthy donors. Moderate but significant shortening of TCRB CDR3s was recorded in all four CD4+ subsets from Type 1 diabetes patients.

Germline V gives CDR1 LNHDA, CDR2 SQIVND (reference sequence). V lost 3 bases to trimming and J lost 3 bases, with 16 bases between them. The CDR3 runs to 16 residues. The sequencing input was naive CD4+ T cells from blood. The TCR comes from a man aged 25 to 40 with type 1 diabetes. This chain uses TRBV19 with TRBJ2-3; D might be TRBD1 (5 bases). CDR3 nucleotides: TGTGCCAGTAGTATGCAGGCGGCAAGGGGAACAGATACGCAGTATTTT. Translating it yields CASSMQAARGTDTQYF.